This T cell receptor beta chain was retrieved from a study of T cells after yellow fever vaccination. Study-level information: Those fractions that held only low numbers of cells were prepared using the SMART-Seq v4 Ultra Low Input RNA kit.

CDR1 is SQVTM and CDR2 is ANQGSEA in the germline V gene. V gave up 1 base and J gave up 0 bases, with 6 bases separating them. The CDR3 has 13 amino acids. A universal primer site and UMIs were added as TCR cDNA was made by 5'RACE template switching. MiXCR, applied by TCRdb to the 5' RACE reads, yields one record per CDR3 protein. The sample gives some 120,000 distinct CDR3 sequences, around 8.6% of which show up once; about 25% is in the top ten. This clonotype was seen many times. This sample comprised CD8+ T cells sorted from PBMCs, obtained 45 days after the yellow fever booster vaccination. The rearrangement uses TRBV29-1 and TRBJ1-1; D unclear. This receptor was taken from a young man who received the YFV17D yellow fever vaccine. CDR3 nucleotides: TGCAGCGTTGAAGTTCCGATGAACACTGAAGCTTTCTTT. Translated, it gives CSVEVPMNTEAFF.